This TCR beta chain appears in the sequencing data of a study of OX40 agonist ivuxolimab in advanced cancers. The method was immunoSEQ multiplex PCR; TCRdb's version includes in-frame clones alone and lacks a portion of them. The sample consists of about 40,000 clones, around 89% of them appearing once. The sequencing used CD4+ or CD8+ T cells sorted from blood, collected in a trial of the OX40 agonist ivuxolimab. The TCR was taken from an adult with an advanced solid tumor such as melanoma, head and neck, liver or kidney cancer.

The CDR3 protein is CASSEARQAEETQYF. The CDR3 bases are TGCGCCAGCAGTGAGGCCAGACAGGCCGAAGAGACCCAGTACTTC. This chain connects TRBV10-1 to TRBJ2-5, with D possibly TRBD1 on 6 matching bases. V lost 2 bases and J 3 bases, leaving 13 bases between the germline ends. There are 15 residues in the CDR3. CDR1 WNHNN and CDR2 SYGVQD come from the germline V gene (reference sequence).